This T cell receptor beta chain was retrieved from a study of blood T cell repertoires in COVID-19. Study-wide background: Samples representing acute and convalescent COVID-19 were sourced from the United States, Italy and Spain. T cells, B-cell-depleted T cells, or PBMCs provided the cDNA or gDNA that served as material.

Original analysis: Reference gene primer amplification in the assay estimated nucleated cell counts. Sequencing was performed with immunoSEQ multiplex PCR; in TCRdb, only in-frame clones are kept and a portion is missing. Clone size and the V and J calls come from that table; the DNA yielded D and trimming. The sample lists roughly 87,000 clones, less than 80% occurring once. This CDR3 spans 14 amino acids. Trimming pared 7 bases from V and 0 bases from J, leaving 12 bases between. In germline, CDR1 is MNHNY, CDR2 SVGAGI (reference sequence). The specimen sequenced was peripheral blood. This clonotype was obtained from a woman aged 50 to 65 with acute or convalescent COVID-19. V gene TRBV6-6 combines with J gene TRBJ1-1; D not resolved. The CDR3 reads CASKPFQVNTEAFF. For the CDR3, the DNA is TGTGCCAGCAAGCCGTTCCAAGTGAACACTGAAGCTTTCTTT.